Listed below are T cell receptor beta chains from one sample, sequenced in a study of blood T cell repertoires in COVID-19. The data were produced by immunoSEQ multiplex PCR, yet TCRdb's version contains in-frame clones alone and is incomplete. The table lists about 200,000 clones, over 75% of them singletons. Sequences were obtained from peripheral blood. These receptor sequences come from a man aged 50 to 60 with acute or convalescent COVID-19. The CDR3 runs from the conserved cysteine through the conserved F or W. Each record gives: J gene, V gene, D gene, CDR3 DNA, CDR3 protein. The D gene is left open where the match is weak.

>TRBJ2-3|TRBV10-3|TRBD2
TGTGCCATCAGTGCGACTAGCAGCGTTAGCACAGATACGCAGTATTTT
CAISATSSVSTDTQYF
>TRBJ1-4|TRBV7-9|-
TGTGCCAGCTCCGTCGGGGATGAAAAACTGTTTTTT
CASSVGDEKLFF
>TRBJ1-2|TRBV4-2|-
TGTGCCAGCAGCCAAGATGTACAGGGATCGAGCTATGGCTACACCTTC
CASSQDVQGSSYGYTF
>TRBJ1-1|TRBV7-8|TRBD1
TGTGCCAGCAGCTTAAAGACAGGGAGAACTGAAGCTTTCTTT
CASSLKTGRTEAFF
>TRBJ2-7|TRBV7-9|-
TGTGCCAGCGGAACTCTTTGGCGGGCCGAGCAGTACTTC
CASGTLWRAEQYF
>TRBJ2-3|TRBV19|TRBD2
TGTGCCAGTAGTATAGATCCGACTAGCGGGAGTTTCACAGATACGCAGTATTTT
CASSIDPTSGSFTDTQYF
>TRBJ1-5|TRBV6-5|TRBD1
TGTGCCAGCAGGGGGACAGGGTCAAATCAGCCCCAGCATTTT
CASRGTGSNQPQHF
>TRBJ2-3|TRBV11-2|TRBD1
TGTGCCAGCAGCGGGGGACAGGGGGCACCAGATACGCAGTATTTT
CASSGGQGAPDTQYF
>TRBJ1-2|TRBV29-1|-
TGCAGCGTTGAACGCAGGGATGGCTACACCTTC
CSVERRDGYTF
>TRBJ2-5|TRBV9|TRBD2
TGTGCCAGCACCCTACGGGCGGGGGAACAAGAGACCCAGTACTTC
CASTLRAGEQETQYF
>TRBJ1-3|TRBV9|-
TGTGCCAGCAGCCCGCGGGCCACGGGTAGGGAGGTCATATATTTT
CASSPRATGREVIYF
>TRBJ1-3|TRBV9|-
TGTGCCAGCAGCAGAAGCGGACAGAACTCTGGAAACACCATATATTTT
CASSRSGQNSGNTIYF